This TCR beta chain comes out of a study of a mutant IDH1 vaccine in newly diagnosed glioma. In the study overall: Patients, over weeks 1, 3, 5, 7, 11, 15, 19 and 23, received a total of eight vaccinations. Patients were pretreated with radiotherapy, temozolomide, or both, mostly both.

This sample's time point: week 5, during vaccination. Alongside topical imiquimod, each dose of vaccine comprised 300 ug of mutant IDH1 20-mer peptide. The donors had new WHO grade 3 or 4 astrocytomas; these were IDH1-mutant and ATRX-lost. Data came from immunoSEQ multiplex PCR; TCRdb stores just in-frame clones and leaves some out. This sample has under 70,000 clones, with 80% to 90% found just once. Points on this clone: Its antigen is not identified.

General observations from the study: Patients showed vaccine-induced immune responses at a rate of around 93%.

The ends lost 6 bases at V and 0 bases at J; junction bases unmatched: 10. Germline loops: CDR1 SNHLY, CDR2 FYNNEI. The CDR3 is made up of 16 amino acids. This chain links TRBV2 with TRBJ1-2; 7 bases agree with TRBD1. The TCR comes from a woman between 45 and 60 years old with glioma. The sample here was PBMCs, taken from a glioma patient whose treatment included an IDH1 peptide vaccine. CDR3 sequence (DNA): TGTGCCAGCAGCCCTACCACCGGGACAGCTAACTATGGCTACACCTTC. It specifies CASSPTTGTANYGYTF.